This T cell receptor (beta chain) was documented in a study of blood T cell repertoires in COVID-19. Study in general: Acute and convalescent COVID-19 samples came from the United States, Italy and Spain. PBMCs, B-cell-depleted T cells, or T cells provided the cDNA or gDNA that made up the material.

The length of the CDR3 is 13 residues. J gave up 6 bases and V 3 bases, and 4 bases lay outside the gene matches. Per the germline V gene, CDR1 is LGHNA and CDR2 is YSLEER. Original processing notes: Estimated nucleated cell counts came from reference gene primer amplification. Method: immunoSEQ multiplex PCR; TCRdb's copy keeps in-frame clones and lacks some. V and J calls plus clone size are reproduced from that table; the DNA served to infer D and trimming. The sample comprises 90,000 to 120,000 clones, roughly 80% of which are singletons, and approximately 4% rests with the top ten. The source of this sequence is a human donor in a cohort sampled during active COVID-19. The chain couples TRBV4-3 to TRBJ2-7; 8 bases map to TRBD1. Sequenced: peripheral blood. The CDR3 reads CASSQEDRGEQYF. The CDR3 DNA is TGCGCCAGCAGCCAGGAAGACAGGGGCGAGCAGTACTTC.